Sequencing of this TCR beta chain was carried out in a study of cytomegalovirus exposure and HLA in healthy donors. Overall study context: Out of several hundred genotyped donors, roughly 83% belonged to the Caucasian-associated ancestry cluster.

With 60 Vbeta and 13 Jbeta primers, the PCR was carried out. The table came from immunoSEQ multiplex PCR; TCRdb's copy has only in-frame clones and leaves some out. The sample lists 95,000 to 150,000 clones, 66% occurring once. Germline V lookup: CDR1 MGHRA, CDR2 YSYEKL. The CDR3 length is 13 residues. V lost 1 base and J 8 bases, leaving 9 bases between the germline ends. The sample taken for sequencing was PBMCs. The TCR was taken from a man aged 18 to 30 in good health and CMV-seronegative. This chain connects TRBV4-1 to TRBJ2-4; D is possibly TRBD2 (5 bases). The CDR3 loop is CASSQVGNDIQYF. CDR3 sequence (DNA): TGCGCCAGCAGCCAAGTCGGGAACGACATTCAGTACTTC.